These 25 T cell receptor beta chains came from one sample sequenced in a study of T-cell reconstitution after alpha-beta-depleted transplantation in children. As it was prepared, the TCRbeta library received unique molecular identifiers. MiXCR was run by TCRdb on the PCR reads, yielding one entry per CDR3 protein. The table shows hundreds of thousands of distinct CDR3 sequences, with approximately 17% occurring only once. Material: PBMCs from the stem cell graft donor, obtained from the stem cell graft. The receptor source for this set is a human donor who donated a stem cell graft to a child with acute myeloid leukemia.

This clonotype was observed once. The J gene is TRBJ1-2, the V gene TRBV10-2; D unresolved. The CDR3 runs to 16 residues. Deletions cut 0 bases from V and 1 base from J, with 12 bases between. Germline loops: CDR1 WSHSY, CDR2 SAAADI. DNA of the CDR3: TGCGCCAGCAGTGAGTCCGTAGCCGGACGTAACTATGGCTACACCTTC. Amino acid sequence: CASSESVAGRNYGYTF.

This clonotype was counted only a few times. The J gene is TRBJ2-7, the V gene TRBV7-2; 9 bases map to TRBD1. Germline V gene data show CDR1 as SGHTA and CDR2 as FQGNSA. The CDR3 is 16 amino acids. Trimming removed 7 bases from V and 3 bases from J; junction bases left unmatched: 13. The CDR3 loop is CASTGDWGQGSYEQYF. The CDR3 nucleotides read TGTGCCAGCACCGGGGATTGGGGACAGGGCAGCTACGAGCAGTACTTC.

There are many counts of this clonotype. This chain joins TRBV20-1 and TRBJ1-1; TRBD1 is a possible D gene (5 bases). V was clipped by 0 bases and J by 1 base, with 21 bases between them. The CDR3 sequence is 18 residues long. Germline V gene data show CDR1 as DFQATT and CDR2 as SNEGSKA (reference sequence). CDR3 in amino acids: CSARDPGRTGLRNTEAFF. The CDR3 DNA reads TGCAGTGCTAGAGACCCTGGACGTACGGGGCTGAGGAACACTGAAGCTTTCTTT.

This chain uses TRBV25-1 with TRBJ1-1; D possibly corresponds to TRBD1 (6 bases). CDR1 is MGHDK and CDR2 is SYGVNS in the germline V gene. V was trimmed by 7 bases and J by 10 bases, leaving 22 bases between them. The CDR3 is 14 amino acids. CDR3 nucleotides: TGTGCCAGCACCTCTGGTGGGCCAGGGGATAGAGCTTTCTTT. Translated: CASTSGGPGDRAFF.

The genes are TRBV6-1 and TRBJ1-5; TRBD1 is a possible D gene (5 bases). The CDR3 has 16 residues. Germline loops: CDR1 MNHNS, CDR2 SASEGT. V dropped 1 base and J dropped 6 bases, with 16 bases sitting between them. The CDR3 bases are TGTGCCAGCAGTGAAGGGGGCCTCTTCGGCAGTCAGCCCCAGCATTTT. Its protein is CASSEGGLFGSQPQHF.

This rearrangement joins TRBV30 to TRBJ2-2, with no clear D. Trimming shortened V by 0 bases and J by 3 bases, and 11 bases separated the two germline ends. The germline gives CDR1 GTSNPN, CDR2 SVGIG (reference sequence). CDR3 length equals 15 residues. The DNA for the CDR3 is TGTGCCTGGAGTGTACCAGGTGTCTACACCGGGGAGCTGTTTTTT. This sequence encodes CAWSVPGVYTGELFF.

There are a few counts of this clonotype. The chain uses TRBV12-3 or TRBV12-4 and TRBJ1-2, with TRBD1 matching 9 bases. The CDR3 covers 14 residues. J was trimmed by 6 bases and V by 2 bases; bases with no gene match: 4. The CDR3 DNA is TGTGCCAGCAGTTTAAACAGGGGGCTAGATGGCTACACCTTC. Its protein product is CASSLNRGLDGYTF.

The chain recombines TRBV4-3 with TRBJ1-1; D unresolved. The CDR3 is made up of 15 amino acids. The germline CDR1 and CDR2 sequences are LGHNA and YSLEER. With 0 bases removed from V and 1 base from J, the gap between germline ends came to 9 bases. The CDR3: CASSQDGFGNTEAFF. Written as DNA, the CDR3 is TGCGCCAGCAGCCAAGATGGGTTTGGGAACACTGAAGCTTTCTTT.

This chain uses TRBV7-9 with TRBJ2-1; D remains unclear. V lost 5 bases and J lost 5, with 13 bases in between. From germline, CDR1 is SEHNR and CDR2 FQNEAQ (reference sequence). CDR3 length equals 14 residues. CDR3 in amino acids: CASSHLGSNNEQFF. Written as DNA, the CDR3 is TGTGCCAGCAGCCACCTGGGGTCAAACAATGAGCAGTTCTTC.

The chain couples TRBV27 to TRBJ2-6; no definite D call. Germline CDR1 and CDR2: MNHEY and SMNVEV (reference sequence). The CDR3 spans 14 residues. V shed 5 bases and J shed 0 bases, with 5 bases lying between them. The CDR3 loop is CASSIYSGANVLTF. The DNA of the CDR3 is TGTGCCAGCAGTATTTACTCTGGGGCCAACGTCCTGACTTTC.

This clonotype was recorded many times. The chain combines TRBV7-2 with TRBJ2-7; possible D gene TRBD1, 5 bases. This CDR3 spans 13 amino acids. Germline loops: CDR1 SGHTA, CDR2 FQGNSA. V gave up 3 bases and J gave up 4 bases, with 10 bases separating them. DNA of the CDR3: TGTGCCAGCAGCTTGGACACGAAATACGAGCAGTACTTC. It yields the protein CASSLDTKYEQYF.

A few counts support this clonotype. V and J are TRBV24-1 and TRBJ2-7, with 7 bases identical to TRBD2. This CDR3 contains 14 residues. Trimming cost V 2 bases and J 6 bases; bases outside gene matches: 6. Germline CDR1 KGHDR, CDR2 SFDVKD. Here the CDR3 DNA reads TGTGCCACCAGTGATTCAGGACTAGGAGGCGAGCAGTACTTC. Translated, it gives CATSDSGLGGEQYF.

This clonotype was seen a few times. This chain links TRBV25-1 with TRBJ1-1; TRBD1 aligns across 7 bases. The CDR3 consists of 17 residues. Germline CDR1 and CDR2: MGHDK and SYGVNS. V trimming: 1 base; J trimming: 1 base; junction bases outside the gene matches: 9. This chain's CDR3 is CASSEWGRGSSNTEAFF. The DNA for the CDR3 is TGTGCCAGCAGTGAATGGGGCAGGGGGTCTTCGAACACTGAAGCTTTCTTT.

This clonotype showed up many times. The chain employs TRBV20-1 and TRBJ2-1; D not certain. In germline, CDR1 is DFQATT, CDR2 SNEGSKA (reference sequence). This CDR3 contains 12 residues. With 2 bases removed from V and 7 bases from J, the gap between germline ends came to 9 bases. This CDR3 is CSARSSVNEQFF. The DNA for the CDR3 is TGCAGTGCTAGATCCTCGGTTAATGAGCAGTTCTTC.

There are many counts of this clonotype. This rearrangement joins TRBV5-6 to TRBJ2-2; 8 bases are shared with TRBD2. V dropped 4 bases and J dropped 0; count of bases not matched to a gene: 2. CDR3 length: 15 amino acids. Germline assignment: CDR1 SGHDT and CDR2 YYEEEE. This chain's CDR3 is CASSLLAANTGELFF. CDR3 nucleotide sequence: TGTGCCAGCAGCCTACTAGCGGCGAACACCGGGGAGCTGTTTTTT.

This clonotype turned up a few times. The chain employs TRBV20-1 and TRBJ1-5, with 7 bases identical to TRBD1. CDR1 and CDR2 from the germline V gene are DFQATT and SNEGSKA (reference sequence). With V trimmed by 5 bases and J by 5 bases, 9 bases remained unmatched. The CDR3 runs to 14 residues. The CDR3 coding sequence is TGCAGTGCTTACGATCGGACAGGCTATCAGCCCCAGCATTTT. Its protein product is CSAYDRTGYQPQHF.

J is TRBJ2-5 and V is TRBV6-5, with 10 positions matching TRBD2. Germline loops: CDR1 MNHEY, CDR2 SVGAGI. With 6 bases clipped from V and 5 bases from J, the junction kept 18 bases outside the gene matches. The CDR3 loop spans 18 amino acids. The CDR3 DNA reads TGTGCCAGCAGCTACCTACTGATAGCGGGGGGCCCGCCCGAGACCCAGTACTTC. Its translation: CASSYLLIAGGPPETQYF.

This clonotype came up many times. The V call is TRBV20-1, the J call TRBJ1-1, with 9 bases lining up with TRBD1. This CDR3 contains 16 residues. V shed 2 bases and J 2 bases; nucleotides not matched to a gene: 9. Germline values: CDR1 DFQATT, CDR2 SNEGSKA (reference sequence). The CDR3 is CSARIAGQGRNTEAFF. As DNA, the CDR3 is TGCAGTGCTAGAATAGCGGGACAGGGACGTAACACTGAAGCTTTCTTT.

The chain uses TRBV2 and TRBJ2-1; D is uncertain. The V gene lost 7 bases and the J gene lost 5 bases, with 15 bases spanning the gap. CDR1 is SNHLY and CDR2 is FYNNEI in the germline V gene. This CDR3 is 14 amino acids long. The CDR3: CASKVGPFDNEQFF. Here the CDR3 DNA reads TGTGCCAGCAAAGTAGGGCCGTTCGACAATGAGCAGTTCTTC.

This sequence joins TRBV7-2 and TRBJ2-5; 9 bases agree with TRBD1. The CDR3 sequence is 13 residues long. Looked up from germline, CDR1 is SGHTA and CDR2 is FQGNSA. Trimming cost V 4 bases and J 13 bases; bases outside gene matches: 10. The CDR3, as DNA: TGTGCCAGCAGCTCCGACCGGGACAGGGTTTCGTACTTC. Protein product: CASSSDRDRVSYF.

This clonotype was found many times. The chain uses TRBV5-1 and TRBJ2-1; TRBD1 aligns across 10 bases. This CDR3 has 14 residues. Germline V gives CDR1 SGHRS, CDR2 YFSETQ. The V and J ends lost 5 bases and 7 bases, in that order; junction bases with no gene match: 6. CDR3 loop: CASSEGQGSNEQFF. For the CDR3, the DNA is TGCGCCAGCAGTGAGGGACAGGGGTCGAATGAGCAGTTCTTC. The variable domain in full, completed from reference TRBV5-1 and TRBJ2-1, reads KAGVTQTPRYLIKTRGQQVTLSCSPISGHRSVSWYQQTPGQGLQFLFEYFSETQRNKGNFPGRFSGRQFSNSRSEMNVSTLELGDSALYLCASSEGQGSNEQFFGPGTRLTVL.

J is TRBJ1-1 and V is TRBV4-3; 8 nucleotides line up with TRBD1. V dropped 4 bases and J dropped 1; count of bases not matched to a gene: 5. Per germline, CDR1 LGHNA and CDR2 YSLEER. The CDR3 runs to 15 residues. In DNA form, the CDR3 reads TGCGCCAGCAGCCGCGCCGGGACAGGGAACACTGAAGCTTTCTTT. Translated: CASSRAGTGNTEAFF.

This clonotype occurred many times. The gene calls are TRBV20-1 and TRBJ2-2, with no clear D. Germline V CDR1 and CDR2: DFQATT, SNEGSKA (reference sequence). CDR3 length: 13 residues. V was clipped by 5 bases and J by 1 base, with 8 bases between them. The CDR3 here is CSAPTQNTGELFF. The CDR3 region has the DNA TGCAGTGCTCCCACACAGAACACCGGGGAGCTGTTTTTT.

Many counts were recorded for this clonotype. J is TRBJ2-1 and V is TRBV7-9; tentatively, D is TRBD1 (6 bases). CDR1 is SEHNR and CDR2 is FQNEAQ in the germline V gene (reference sequence). CDR3 length: 15 residues. V lost 5 bases and J lost 1, with 12 bases in between. CDR3 loop: CASSQGISSYNEQFF. DNA for the CDR3: TGTGCCAGCAGCCAGGGGATATCGTCCTACAATGAGCAGTTCTTC.

This clonotype occurred many times. The J gene is TRBJ2-3, the V gene TRBV7-2; the match to TRBD1 covers 9 bases. This CDR3 region has 15 residues. V lost 5 bases to trimming and J lost 2 bases; unmatched junction nucleotides: 5. Germline values: CDR1 SGHTA, CDR2 FQGNSA. The CDR3 region is CASSLQGANTDTQYF. The CDR3 nucleotides are TGTGCCAGCAGCCTACAGGGGGCGAACACAGATACGCAGTATTTT.